The sequence of this T cell receptor beta chain was determined in a study of T cell repertoires in cytomegalovirus infection. Study summary: CMV infection together with matching HLA type was indicated by public TCR beta signatures.

Concerning this clonotype: As yet, its antigen is unknown.

Study-level points and caveats: Ex vivo, HLA-C-restricted CMV-specific TCR beta clonotypes prevailed over the rest of the response.

TCRdb ran MiXCR on the reads and lists one entry per CDR3 protein. The sample records some 230,000 distinct CDR3 sequences, about 20% being singletons. The V end lost 7 bases, the J end lost 2 bases, and 15 bases lay between the germline ends. Germline CDR1 LNHDA, CDR2 SQIVND (reference sequence). The CDR3 loop spans 15 amino acids. Sample: CD8+ T cells from PBMCs. The receptor was derived from a human donor in good health (CMV status not recorded). Some clones in this sample may be carry-over from other donors' samples. The chain couples TRBV19 to TRBJ1-5; the D gene is possibly TRBD1 (5 bases). As DNA, the CDR3 is TGTGCCAGTATCCCCTGGGGGGGGGGCAATCAGCCCCAGCATTTT. It is translated as CASIPWGGGNQPQHF.